Described below is a single T cell receptor beta chain sequence and its context. Antigen specificity is unknown. Assay: immunoSEQ multiplex PCR; the TCRdb copy retains only in-frame clones and omits some. This sample yields over 110,000 clones, of which approximately 93% are seen a single time; around 10% belongs to the top ten. This sample was included in a study of T cell responses to AZD1222 COVID-19 vaccine. Study results and caveats: A mostly white British donor set with more females was recruited, and clonal diversity was possibly underestimated. Scientists sampled the repertoires only once the peak T cell response had passed. Seropositive AZD1222 recipients at baseline numbered only 5 to 7.

The length of the CDR3 is 20 residues. Losses at the gene ends were 4 bases for V and 0 bases for J; bases not matched to a gene: 16. Germline V gives CDR1 LGHDT, CDR2 YNNKEL (reference sequence). This chain uses TRBV3-1 (or the pseudogene TRBV3-2) with TRBJ2-2; TRBD2 matches at 8 bases. Sequencing used peripheral blood, obtained after recovery from COVID-19. The source of this sequence is an adult who had recovered from COVID-19. CDR3 in amino acids: CASSPWSGLAGSANTGELFF. As DNA, the CDR3 is TGTGCCAGCAGCCCCTGGTCTGGGCTAGCGGGCAGCGCGAACACCGGGGAGCTGTTTTTT.